Following are 5 T cell receptor beta chains from one sample sequenced in a study of T cells after yellow fever vaccination (dated by TCRdb to between 2018 and 2020). The method behind the library was 5' RACE. Reads for this sample came from an Illumina HiSeq 2500. TCRdb applied fastp at Q25 and MiXCR to the public reads, then kept only in-frame beta chains. Under each unique CDR3 protein, matching rows form one entry showing the most common genes and DNA. The sample table records 150,000 to 200,000 distinct CDR3 sequences; about 7% of these occur just once. The top ten hold over 2% of the sample. The label giving this sample's treatment or condition can be read as: live attenuated yellow fever vaccine strain. This specimen consisted of CD4+ T cells sorted from PBMCs, obtained more than 4 days after the first yellow fever vaccination. These receptors were obtained from a man aged 18 to 35 who received the YFV17D yellow fever vaccine.

Ten or more counts support this clonotype. J is TRBJ2-2 and V is TRBV3-1; D possibly corresponds to TRBD2 (5 bases). Trimming pared 1 base from V and 5 bases from J, leaving 5 bases between. CDR1 LGHDT and CDR2 YNNKEL come from the germline V gene (reference sequence). This CDR3 has 13 amino acids. Here the CDR3 DNA reads TGTGCCAGCAGCCAAGGAGGGACCGGGGAGCTGTTTTTT. Encoded protein: CASSQGGTGELFF.

This chain uses TRBV7-2 with TRBJ1-2; possibly TRBD1 for D (5 bases). CDR3 length: 13 amino acids. Trimming removed 8 bases at V and 8 bases at J, with 18 bases between. CDR1 is SGHTA and CDR2 is FQGNSA in the germline V gene. Here the CDR3 DNA reads TGTGCCAGCTCCTCCGGGGGTTTGCGGGGCTACACCTTC. This gives the protein CASSSGGLRGYTF. Supplemented by reference TRBV7-2 and TRBJ1-2, the full variable domain reads GAGVSQSPSNKVTEKGKDVELRCDPISGHTALYWYRQSLGQGLEFLIYFQGNSAPDKSGLPSDRFSAERTGGSVSTLTIQRTQQEDSAVYLCASSSGGLRGYTFGSGTRLTVV.

This clonotype was found many times. The chain is built from TRBV6-2 or TRBV6-3 and TRBJ2-3; the D is unclear. V was cut by 2 bases and J by 5 bases, with 11 bases left in between. CDR1 and CDR2 (germline): MNHEY, SVGEGT. The CDR3 loop spans 14 amino acids. In DNA form, the CDR3 reads TGTGCCAGCAGTTACGGGAACCTAATAGATACGCAGTATTTT. It encodes CASSYGNLIDTQYF.

The rearrangement uses TRBV4-3 and TRBJ2-7, with 7 bases identical to TRBD1. Germline assignment: CDR1 LGHNA and CDR2 YSLEER. The trim removed 1 base at V and 6 bases at J, leaving 3 bases unmatched. This CDR3 region has 13 residues. DNA of the CDR3: TGCGCCAGCAGCCAAGGGACAGGAACCGAGCAGTACTTC. It is translated as CASSQGTGTEQYF.

In its sample, this clonotype was seen many times. This chain links TRBV7-2 with TRBJ1-2; the D is unclear. The V gene lost 1 base and the J gene lost 4 bases, with 10 bases spanning the gap. Germline V CDR1 and CDR2: SGHTA, FQGNSA. This CDR3 has 14 amino acids. The CDR3 DNA reads TGTGCCAGCAGCTTAGGGGTAGGAGGCTATGGCTACACCTTC. As protein: CASSLGVGGYGYTF.